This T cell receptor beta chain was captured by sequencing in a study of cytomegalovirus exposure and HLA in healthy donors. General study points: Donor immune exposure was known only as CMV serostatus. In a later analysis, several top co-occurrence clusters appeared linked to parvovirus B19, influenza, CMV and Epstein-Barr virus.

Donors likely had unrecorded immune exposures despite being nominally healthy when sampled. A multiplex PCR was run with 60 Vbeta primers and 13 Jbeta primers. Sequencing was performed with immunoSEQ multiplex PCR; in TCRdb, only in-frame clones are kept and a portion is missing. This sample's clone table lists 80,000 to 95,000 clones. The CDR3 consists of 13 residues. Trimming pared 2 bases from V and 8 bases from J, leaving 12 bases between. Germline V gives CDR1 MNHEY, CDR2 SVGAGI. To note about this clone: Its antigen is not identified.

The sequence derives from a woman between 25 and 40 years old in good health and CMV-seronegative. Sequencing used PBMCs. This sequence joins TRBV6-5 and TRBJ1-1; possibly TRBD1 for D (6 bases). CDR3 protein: CASSYGIGTEAFF. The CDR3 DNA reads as TGTGCCAGCAGTTACGGGATTGGGACAGAAGCTTTCTTT.